This T cell receptor beta chain originates from a study of tumor-infiltrating lymphocytes in primary liver carcinoma. At the level of the study: The five patients, who were men and women, ranged in age from 30 to 69 years. Samples returned roughly 3.5 to 7.13 million productive TCRbeta reads each. Read depth did not differ significantly between tissue types. Overall study findings and caveats: The study found only about 8-24% of top clones in all five tumor regions. Paired tumor-adjacent and tumor-blood samples overlapped less than tumor region pairs did.

With a constant-region primer, TCR beta cDNA was made from about 0.55 ug of total RNA. Each TCR beta library was derived from three nested multiplex PCR rounds that employed slightly modified ARM-PCR. TRBV1-TRBV30 forward primers paired with a C-beta reverse primer drove the first two PCR rounds, 10 cycles each. TCRdb fed the multiplex PCR reads into MiXCR, producing one record per CDR3 protein. The sample contains roughly 80,000 distinct CDR3 sequences, approximately 70% of which appear only once. As to this clonotype: Its cognate antigen is unknown.

Investigators took RNA and DNA out together from about 21-30 mg of unsorted bulk tissue. The CDR3 runs 12 residues. The germline V gene encodes CDR1 MDHEN and CDR2 SYDVKM. Trimming cost V 2 bases and J 8 bases, with 7 bases left between them. This TCR derives from a man in his forties or fifties with primary liver carcinoma and hepatitis B virus infection. This chain uses TRBV28 with TRBJ2-1; D unresolved. The material sequenced was liver tumor tissue from sampling region 1. Subset defined: tumor region T1, superior pole. The CDR3 is CASSLPGYEQFF. CDR3 coding DNA: TGTGCCAGCAGTTTACCGGGCTATGAGCAGTTCTTC.